This T cell receptor (beta chain) was recovered during a study of radiotherapy plus CTLA-4 blockade in lung cancer. For the study at large: About 20% of patients responded objectively, and approximately 33% achieved disease control. Study-level points and caveats: In blood, TCR clones derived from the tumor expanded after radiotherapy plus ipilimumab. Early blood T cell clone dynamics, with interferon-beta, were reported to best predict response.

Focal radiation with ipilimumab CTLA-4 blockade was given to patients with chemo-refractory metastatic non-small-cell lung cancer. V dropped 4 bases and J dropped 11 bases, with 18 bases sitting between them. Germline CDR1 and CDR2: SEHNR and FQNEAQ (reference sequence). The CDR3 has 14 residues. Sequencing used immunoSEQ multiplex PCR; TCRdb keeps in-frame clones, though not all of them. The sample lists over 60,000 clones, about 87% occurring once. This clone was recorded a few times. The target antigen is unknown. Sequencing was performed on peripheral blood, taken from a patient treated with radiotherapy plus ipilimumab. This rearrangement joins TRBV7-9 to TRBJ1-5; D is uncertain. The TCR comes from a human donor with non-small cell lung cancer who had stable disease on radiotherapy plus ipilimumab. CDR3 in amino acids: CASSSSMSGWTQHF. The CDR3 region has the DNA TGTGCCAGCAGCTCCAGTATGTCCGGGTGGACCCAGCATTTT. Variable domain in full (rest from reference TRBV7-9 and TRBJ1-5): DTGVSQNPRHKITKRGQNVTFRCDPISEHNRLYWYRQTLGQGPEFLTYFQNEAQLEKSRLLSDRFSAERPKGSFSTLEIQRTEQGDSAMYLCASSSSMSGWTQHFGDGTRLSIL.